This T cell receptor beta chain was profiled in a study of Ad26.COV2.S vaccination and SARS-CoV-2 variants. Study details: Donor had been placed in the Ad26.COV2.S arm of the COV1001 trial. General study findings and limits: The authors reported substantial breadth in spike-specific CD8+ and CD4+ T cell responses after vaccination. Ad26.COV2.S recipients had broader spike-specific TCRs (P = 0.0014).

Worth noting for this clone: Its antigen is not identified.

Trimming shortened V by 2 bases and J by 0 bases, and 14 bases separated the two germline ends. This CDR3 spans 16 amino acids. Looked up from germline, CDR1 is SGHTA and CDR2 is FQGNSA. Noted treatment: some 19 received Ad26.COV2.S at low or high dose, single or two shots; 5 received placebo; per-sample allocation not given. Sample collection was performed on day 63 after the first vaccine or placebo injection. The shot given was an Ad26 vector that makes Wuhan-strain SARS-CoV-2 spike. Assay used: immunoSEQ multiplex PCR; TCRdb lists only in-frame clones, some missing. The sample lists roughly 300,000 clones; roughly 89% were seen once.

The sample was peripheral blood, taken in a trial of Ad26.COV2.S vaccine versus placebo. This TCR came from a person between 18 and 60 years old who received the Ad26.COV2.S COVID-19 vaccine or a placebo. The chain couples TRBV7-2 to TRBJ2-7; D may match TRBD1 or TRBD2 (6 bases each). The CDR3 DNA reads as TGTGCCAGCAGCTTACAAGGGGGGTCTAGCTCCTACGAGCAGTACTTC. It is translated as CASSLQGGSSSYEQYF.